Listed here are 28 T cell receptor beta chains from one sample, sequenced in a study of CD8 T cells and mutated HIV epitopes. Oligo-dT primers carrying well-specific UMIs primed single-cell cDNA in a Smart-seq2 and MARS-Seq hybrid method. TCR alpha and beta chains were amplified by nested PCR with barcoded chain-specific reverse primers. TCRdb fed the single-cell sequencing reads into MiXCR, producing one record per CDR3 protein. The sample includes approximately 590 distinct CDR3 sequences, roughly 46% of them seen just once. Their target antigens are unknown. Peptide stimulation included anti-CD28 and anti-CD49d co-stimulation before sorting CD69+CD137+ CD8+ T cells. Sequencing used CD8+ T cells from blood cultured with a non-adapted viral peptide, obtained during chronic HIV-1 infection. Regarding subset: CD69+CD137+ cells after non-adapted KY11 peptide stimulation. The receptor source for this set is a woman younger than 35 with HIV-1 infection.

The chain uses TRBV7-2 and TRBJ2-7; 12 bases line up with TRBD2. Trimming took 1 base from V and 3 from J; bases not matched to a gene: 4. This CDR3 has 16 amino acids. The germline V gene has CDR1 SGHTA and CDR2 FQGNSA. CDR3: CASSLGLAGGFYEQYF. Here the CDR3 DNA reads TGTGCCAGCAGCTTAGGTCTAGCGGGGGGGTTCTACGAGCAGTACTTC.

As regards this clonotype: A clone one base away is much larger, so this may be a read error. This chain's CDR3 is CASSSTGTEAFF. The CDR3 DNA reads TGTGCCAGCAGCAGTACAGGGACTGAAGCTTTCTTT. V usage is TRBV11-3 and J usage is TRBJ1-1; weak D call: TRBD1 (6 bases). The CDR3 length is 12 residues. Trimming pared 5 bases from V and 5 bases from J, leaving 9 bases between. Germline-derived CDR1 and CDR2 are SGHNT and YENEEA.

This chain joins TRBV11-2 and TRBJ2-1, with 7 bases lining up with TRBD2. The ends lost 5 bases at V and 2 bases at J; junction bases unmatched: 3. Per the germline V gene, CDR1 is SGHAT and CDR2 is FQNNGV. The CDR3 sequence is 14 residues long. In nucleotides, the CDR3 is TGTGCCAGCAGCCGCGGGACTACCTACAATGAGCAGTTCTTC. Its translation is CASSRGTTYNEQFF.

Worth noting for this clonotype: The junction differs from germline at one of its ends, possibly a read error. The chain has TRBV27 and TRBJ2-3; D gene unclear. Germline assignment: CDR1 MNHEY and CDR2 SMNVEV (reference sequence). The CDR3 sequence is 14 residues long. This CDR3 is CVSSELDSTDTQYF. The CDR3 coding sequence is TGTGTCAGCAGTGAGTTGGACAGCACAGATACGCAGTATTTT.

Notes on this clonotype: A read error may be the cause here, since a much bigger clone is one base away. The CDR3 end shows no conserved phenylalanine or tryptophan, and so a read error is likely. The J gene is TRBJ1-5, the V gene TRBV4-2, with D unresolved. The V end lost 4 bases, the J end lost 3 bases, and 4 bases lay between the germline ends. CDR3 length: 12 amino acids. Germline V gene lookup returns CDR1 LGHNA and CDR2 YNFKEQ. DNA of the CDR3: TGTGCCAGCAGCCTCCCCAATCAGCCCCAGCATCTT. Its translation: CASSLPNQPQHL.

This clonotype was detected only once. V gene TRBV24-1 combines with J gene TRBJ2-2, with D possibly being TRBD1 (6 bases). Germline V gene lookup returns CDR1 KGHDR and CDR2 SFDVKD. Trimming removed 10 bases from V and 3 bases from J, with 11 bases in between. The CDR3 is made up of 13 amino acids. The CDR3 here is CATEAGDTGELFF. In nucleotides, the CDR3 is TGTGCCACGGAGGCAGGGGACACCGGGGAGCTGTTTTTT.

This clonotype is classed as hyperexpanded. The chain uses TRBV20-1 and TRBJ1-4; TRBD1 matches at 7 bases. The J call may be incorrect, as the DNA end agrees better with TRBJ1-1. This CDR3 has 12 amino acids. Germline CDR1 is DFQATT and CDR2 is SNEGSKA (reference sequence). CDR3 bases: TGCAGTGCAGGGGGCTTGGGCACTGAAGCTTTCTTT. Its protein is CSAGGLGTEAFF.

This clonotype was detected a few times. The chain has TRBV29-1 and TRBJ1-4; 7 bases are a match to TRBD1. The CDR3 has 14 amino acids. The V gene's germline CDR1 is SQVTM and CDR2 ANQGSEA. The J segment lost 6 bases and the V segment lost 6 bases, leaving 10 bases of the junction unmatched. The CDR3 region has the DNA TGCAGCGTCCGCGAGACAGGGCGGGATGAAAAACTGTTTTTT. Encoded protein: CSVRETGRDEKLFF.

This clonotype was observed a few times. V gene TRBV11-2 combines with J gene TRBJ1-2; D call uncertain. Germline V gene data show CDR1 as SGHAT and CDR2 as FQNNGV. This CDR3 has 12 amino acids. Trimming took 4 bases from V and 8 from J, leaving 11 bases between them. CDR3 nucleotides: TGTGCCAGCAGCTCCGTCGGGTCGGGCTACACCTTC. Its protein product is CASSSVGSGYTF.

Points on this clonotype: This may be a read error, as it is one base from a much larger clone. The chain carries TRBV28 and TRBJ1-3, with 7 bases matching TRBD1. Germline loops: CDR1 MDHEN, CDR2 SYDVKM. The CDR3 is 14 amino acids. CDR3 region: CTSRRQGSGNTIYF. The CDR3 DNA reads TGTACCAGCAGACGACAGGGTTCGGGAAACACCATATATTTT.

The chain couples TRBV4-3 to TRBJ1-3, with D possibly TRBD1 on 5 matching bases. The CDR3 covers 17 residues. Looked up from germline, CDR1 is LGHNA and CDR2 is YSLEER. The germline V and J ends were trimmed by 1 base and 8 bases, with 21 bases remaining between them. Here the CDR3 reads CASSQASGIYYGYTIYF. CDR3 coding DNA: TGCGCCAGCAGCCAAGCATCAGGGATCTACTATGGCTACACCATATATTTT.

This clonotype was found a few times. The chain employs TRBV7-2 and TRBJ1-4; the D gene is possibly TRBD1 (5 bases). CDR1 is SGHTA, CDR2 FQGNSA, per germline. CDR3 length: 18 amino acids. With 3 bases removed from V and 8 bases from J, the gap between germline ends came to 25 bases. The CDR3 DNA sequence: TGTGCCAGCAGCTTGGAGGGGAGTTACAGGAATTTAAGGGAAAAACTGTTTTTT. The encoded protein is CASSLEGSYRNLREKLFF.

This chain joins TRBV5-1 and TRBJ2-5, with 15 bases fitting TRBD2. The J segment lost 5 bases and the V segment lost 4 bases, leaving 9 bases of the junction unmatched. The CDR3 runs to 17 residues. Germline assignment: CDR1 SGHRS and CDR2 YFSETQ. CDR3 in DNA: TGCGCCAGCAGCCTAGGACTAGCGGGAGGGAAAGGGGAGACCCAGTACTTC. Translation gives CASSLGLAGGKGETQYF. Together with reference TRBV5-1 and TRBJ2-5, the CDR3 gives the full variable domain: KAGVTQTPRYLIKTRGQQVTLSCSPISGHRSVSWYQQTPGQGLQFLFEYFSETQRNKGNFPGRFSGRQFSNSRSEMNVSTLELGDSALYLCASSLGLAGGKGETQYFGPGTRLLVL.

The V gene is TRBV11-2, the J gene TRBJ2-1, with D possibly called TRBD1 or TRBD2 (5 bases each). The CDR3 contains 13 residues. V lost 4 bases to trimming and J lost 9 bases, with 13 bases between them. Germline V lookup: CDR1 SGHAT, CDR2 FQNNGV. The CDR3 protein is CASSSIEGSEQFF. For the CDR3, the DNA is TGTGCCAGCAGCTCCATTGAGGGGAGTGAGCAGTTCTTC.

This clonotype qualifies as hyperexpanded. The chain links TRBV28 to TRBJ1-3; D may be TRBD1 (6 bases). This CDR3 contains 14 residues. The V gene's germline CDR1 is MDHEN and CDR2 SYDVKM. Trimming removed 6 bases from V and 0 bases from J, with 9 bases in between. This chain's CDR3 is CASRPQGSGNTIYF. The CDR3, as DNA: TGTGCCAGCAGACCACAGGGCTCTGGAAACACCATATATTTT.

In regard to this clonotype: This may come from a read error, since a much larger clone is one base off. The chain has TRBV7-8 and TRBJ2-5, with TRBD2 matching over 9 bases. The CDR3 consists of 16 residues. Germline CDR1 SGHVS, CDR2 FQNEAQ. CDR3 in amino acids: CASSLGGGGGQEAQYF. For the CDR3, the DNA is TGTGCCAGCAGCTTAGGGGGCGGGGGGGGCCAAGAGGCCCAGTACTTC. The variable domain in full, with the rest retrieved from reference TRBV7-8 and TRBJ2-5, is GAGVSQSPRYKVAKRGQDVALRCDPISGHVSLFWYQQALGQGPEFLTYFQNEAQLDKSGLPSDRFFAERPEGSVSTLKIQRTQQEDSAVYLCASSLGGGGGQEAQYFGPGTRLLVL.

This clonotype was detected a few times. CDR3 amino acids: CASSHGTGQTEAFF. CDR3 sequence (DNA): TGTGCCAGCAGCCATGGTACAGGACAGACTGAAGCTTTCTTT. This chain connects TRBV3-1 to TRBJ1-1, with D possibly matching TRBD1 (6 bases). This CDR3 contains 14 residues. Trimming stripped 3 bases from V and 5 bases from J, with 13 bases between. CDR1 and CDR2 from the germline V gene are LGHDT and YNNKEL (reference sequence).

About this clonotype: This likely came from a read error, as a far larger clone is one base away. The chain links TRBV5-2 to TRBJ1-1; the table's D call, TRBD1, was not checked against the DNA. TRBV5-2 is noted as a pseudogene. There are 15 residues in the CDR3. Written as DNA, the CDR3 is TGTGCCAGCAGCGGGCCCATGTCCCTGAACACTGAAGCTTTCTTT. Its protein product is CASSGPMSLNTEAFF.

In its sample, this clonotype ranks as medium-sized. The chain joins TRBV28 to TRBJ1-3, with D perhaps matching TRBD1 (5 bases). V lost 9 bases and J 2 bases, leaving 14 bases between the germline ends. The CDR3 is 14 residues long. Germline CDR1 MDHEN, CDR2 SYDVKM. The CDR3 DNA follows: TGTGCCAGTAGATACCAGGGTGCTGGAAACACCATATATTTT. Residues: CASRYQGAGNTIYF.

The chain carries TRBV28 and TRBJ2-6; D perhaps matches TRBD1 (6 bases). The V gene lost 6 bases and the J gene lost 0 bases, with 9 bases spanning the gap. CDR3 size: 15 residues. Germline CDR1 and CDR2: MDHEN and SYDVKM. The CDR3 DNA follows: TGTGCCAGCAGACCACAGGGCTCTGGGGCCAACGTCCTGACTTTC. Protein sequence: CASRPQGSGANVLTF.

V and J are TRBV7-2 and TRBJ1-5; no reliable D call. Between the trimmed V and J ends, which lost 8 bases and 0 bases, there was a span of 35 bases. This CDR3 spans 22 amino acids. Germline CDR1 is SGHTA and CDR2 is FQGNSA. The CDR3 reads CASSSGVCHTHDALCSNQPQHF. Written as DNA, the CDR3 is TGTGCCAGCTCCTCTGGGGTTTGCCACACTCATGATGCACTGTGTAGCAATCAGCCCCAGCATTTT.

Comments on this clonotype: Germline and junction disagree at one end, which may indicate a read error. The rearrangement joins TRBV27 to TRBJ2-3; D perhaps matches TRBD1 (5 bases). The J call may not be correct, given that the DNA end is closer to TRBJ1-5. Germline V lookup: CDR1 MNHEY, CDR2 SMNVEV (reference sequence). This CDR3 has 14 residues. The CDR3 protein is CASSVLDSTDTQHF. CDR3 DNA: TGCGCCAGCAGTGTACTCGACAGCACAGATACGCAGCATTTT.

This sequence joins TRBV29-1 and TRBJ2-4; a weak D match, TRBD1 (6 bases). CDR1 SQVTM and CDR2 ANQGSEA come from the germline V gene. With 6 bases removed from V and 15 bases from J, the gap between germline ends came to 21 bases. The CDR3 extends over 12 amino acids. The CDR3: CSVELQGPWAYF. The CDR3 nucleotides are TGCAGCGTGGAGCTACAGGGCCCCTGGGCGTACTTC. The full variable domain, its missing parts supplied by reference TRBV29-1 and TRBJ2-4, is SAVISQKPSRDICQRGTSLTIQCQVDSQVTMMFWYRQQPGQSLTLIATANQGSEATYESGFVIDKFPISRPNLTFSTLTVSNMSPEDSSIYLCSVELQGPWAYFGAGTRLSVL.

The J gene is TRBJ2-5, the V gene TRBV7-2, with TRBD2 matching 8 bases. CDR1 and CDR2 from the germline V gene are SGHTA and FQGNSA. The CDR3 totals 13 residues. With 8 bases clipped from V and 5 bases from J, the junction kept 7 bases outside the gene matches. The CDR3 DNA follows: TGTGCCAGCTTCCGGGGGGGCAGGGAGACCCAGTACTTC. Protein sequence: CASFRGGRETQYF.

V usage is TRBV5-1 and J usage is TRBJ2-7, with 10 bases lining up with TRBD2. The V gene's germline CDR1 is SGHRS and CDR2 YFSETQ. The CDR3 consists of 14 residues. V was clipped by 3 bases and J by 3 bases; unmatched bases: 3. CDR3 sequence (DNA): TGCGCCAGCAGCTCTAGCGGGAGTTTCTACGAGCAGTACTTC. Translation gives CASSSSGSFYEQYF. Looking up the rest from reference TRBV5-1 and TRBJ2-7 gives the full variable domain: KAGVTQTPRYLIKTRGQQVTLSCSPISGHRSVSWYQQTPGQGLQFLFEYFSETQRNKGNFPGRFSGRQFSNSRSEMNVSTLELGDSALYLCASSSSGSFYEQYFGPGTRLTVT.

As for this clonotype: It is likely a read error: a sequence one base away is far more abundant. This chain links TRBV11-3 with TRBJ2-5; possible D gene TRBD2, 5 bases. Gene TRBJ2-7 matches the end of the DNA better, so the J call may be wrong. This CDR3 is built from 16 residues. The germline CDR1 and CDR2 sequences are SGHNT and YENEEA. CDR3 region: CASSLDMDHSEGEQYF. CDR3 nucleotide sequence: TGTGCCAGCAGCTTAGATATGGATCATTCCGAGGGCGAGCAGTACTTC.

This clonotype was seen a handful of times. The CDR3 nucleotides are TGTGCCACCAGCAGATCCAGGGGTGACATTCAGTACTTC. Translation: CATSRSRGDIQYF. The genes are TRBV15 and TRBJ2-4; D may be TRBD1 (6 bases). V was trimmed by 2 bases and J by 8 bases, leaving 10 bases between them. Germline-derived CDR1 and CDR2 are LNHNV and YYDKDF (reference sequence). The CDR3 is made up of 13 amino acids.

By frequency in the sample, this clonotype is medium-sized. The chain recombines TRBV15 with TRBJ2-1, with TRBD2 as a possible D gene (6 bases). Germline V gives CDR1 LNHNV, CDR2 YYDKDF (reference sequence). V lost 3 bases and J lost 0, with 12 bases in between. The CDR3 is 16 amino acids. Here the CDR3 DNA reads TGTGCCACCAGCAGGAATCGGGGGACCTCCTACAATGAGCAGTTCTTC. It yields the protein CATSRNRGTSYNEQFF.